This T cell receptor beta chain stems from a study of Ad26.COV2.S vaccination and SARS-CoV-2 variants. The treatment: some 20 received Ad26.COV2.S at low or high dose, single or two shots; five or six received placebo; per-sample allocation not given. Sampling happened 63 days after the first vaccine or placebo injection. Produced via immunoSEQ multiplex PCR; TCRdb's table is partial and in-frame only. This sample has some 480,000 clones, with approximately 88% found just once. Study-level points and caveats: With respect to non-spike TCR breadth, vaccine and placebo recipients were similar. Reported post-vaccination CD8+ and CD4+ T cell responses to spike showed substantial breadth.

Trimming pared 1 base from V and 4 bases from J, leaving 17 bases between. Germline V CDR1 and CDR2: LGHNA, YNFKEQ. The CDR3 totals 17 residues. This clone has only one observation. Its antigen is as yet unknown. This clonotype was sampled from a person between 18 and 65 years old who received the Ad26.COV2.S COVID-19 vaccine or a placebo. The chain couples TRBV4-2 to TRBJ2-1, with D possibly being TRBD2 (5 bases). The sequencing here drew on peripheral blood, taken in a trial of Ad26.COV2.S vaccine versus placebo. The DNA for the CDR3 is TGTGCCAGCAGCCAAGTTTCTGGCCCCACGGGGTACAATGAGCAGTTCTTC. Amino acids: CASSQVSGPTGYNEQFF.